Below, one T cell receptor (beta chain) is given with its context. cDNA molecules carried unique molecular identifiers, and template switching added a universal primer site. TCRdb re-derived calls from the 5' RACE reads in MiXCR, one entry per CDR3 protein. The table has fewer than 900,000 distinct CDR3 sequences, roughly 18% seen once. This specimen comes from a study of identical twins. CDR3 size: 15 residues. Per the germline V gene, CDR1 is ENHRY and CDR2 is SYGVKD. Between the trimmed V and J ends, which lost 0 bases and 1 base, there was a span of 10 bases. This sample was shared with a second study, whose subject was T cells expressing NK-cell markers. That source notes: Among eight sequenced donors, seven carried HCMV seropositivity while one was seronegative. In several experiments, sorting was confined to alpha-beta TCR T cells through use of an anti-gamma-delta TCR antibody.

This clonotype originated in a woman younger than 30 in good health. The sequenced sample was PBMCs. This sequence joins TRBV10-3 and TRBJ2-7; D may match TRBD1 or TRBD2 (5 bases each). CDR3 bases: TGTGCCATCAGTGAGTCCGGGACGTTGTCCTACGAGCAGTACTTC. This translates into CAISESGTLSYEQYF.